These T cell receptor beta chains were read from a single sample in a study of vaccination effects on CD4 cells after COVID-19. Sequencing used immunoSEQ multiplex PCR; TCRdb keeps in-frame clones, though not all of them. The sample includes about 22,000 clones, 60% to 80% of them seen just once. These TCRs are of unknown antigen specificity. The sample consisted of CD4+ T cells from PBMCs cultured with HCoV-NL63 spike peptides, taken after COVID-19 vaccination. The receptors derive from a human donor who received a COVID-19 vaccine. The CDR3 runs from the conserved cysteine through the conserved F or W.

CASSPRTGGGNTEAFF TRBJ1-1 TRBV7-9
CASSSRRGLVAFF TRBJ1-1 TRBV6-5
CASGRDPPF TRBJ1-3 TRBV28
CASSPGVDYGYTF TRBJ1-2 TRBV18
CAISGDGNTGELFF TRBJ2-2 TRBV10-3
CSATTLGEQFF TRBJ2-1 TRBV20-1
CAIREAGSREQYF TRBJ2-7 TRBV10-3
CASSQERLIGEAFF TRBJ1-1 TRBV3-1/TRBV3-2
CASSTTRTGTGELFF TRBJ2-2 TRBV5-1
CAISRTNTEAFF TRBJ1-1 TRBV10-3
CAIRIRENTEAFF TRBJ1-1 TRBV10-3
CASSPPGGRYEKLFF TRBJ1-4 TRBV6-2/TRBV6-3
CASSIGWGVVGTEAFF TRBJ1-1 TRBV2
CASSALRNSYNEQFF TRBJ2-1 TRBV7-2
CSVAGTTEAFF TRBJ1-1 TRBV29-1
CASSLKRGNQPQHF TRBJ1-5 TRBV7-2
CASSSPDMRVNQPQHF TRBJ1-5 TRBV28
CASSLVQGSGANVLTF TRBJ2-6 TRBV5-1
CASSLLLGTLGFYGYTF TRBJ1-2 TRBV7-2
CASSPRTGGDSNQPQHF TRBJ1-5 TRBV6-6
CATSRAQGQPQHF TRBJ1-5 TRBV15
CASSRDRGRNYGYTF TRBJ1-2 TRBV27
CASSIERTQYF TRBJ2-5 TRBV2
CASSPGVRANTEAFF TRBJ1-1 TRBV18